This is a list of T cell receptor beta chains from one sample in a study of CXCR3-negative and CXCR3-positive naive CD8 T cells. TCRdb derives one entry per CDR3 protein from the 5' RACE reads, leaving out DNA. The sample has 100,000 to 150,000 distinct CDR3 sequences; the top ten hold 0.45% to 0.6%. Specimen: naive CXCR3- CD8+ T cells from blood. Receptors were obtained from a human donor in good health. Some clones in this sample may be carry-over from other donors' samples. Both conserved end residues are part of each CDR3. The order of the fields is CDR3 protein, V gene, J gene.

cdr3_aa: CSARDPAGNYEQYF; v_call: TRBV20-1; j_call: TRBJ2-7
cdr3_aa: CSVVLLGAIEAFF; v_call: TRBV29-1; j_call: TRBJ1-1
cdr3_aa: CASSPDRYIGADTEAFF; v_call: TRBV3-1; j_call: TRBJ1-1
cdr3_aa: CASSLYQGLETQYF; v_call: TRBV11-2; j_call: TRBJ2-5
cdr3_aa: CASSDSIPDEQFF; v_call: TRBV9; j_call: TRBJ2-1
cdr3_aa: CSAGNWVSNQPQHF; v_call: TRBV20-1; j_call: TRBJ1-5
cdr3_aa: CASSKGQASGTDTQYF; v_call: TRBV2; j_call: TRBJ2-3
cdr3_aa: CAISESWKGSNQPQHF; v_call: TRBV10-3; j_call: TRBJ1-5
cdr3_aa: CASSLSASGTFEQYF; v_call: TRBV12-3/TRBV12-4; j_call: TRBJ2-7
cdr3_aa: CASSFSTEPEYF; v_call: TRBV12-3/TRBV12-4; j_call: TRBJ2-3
cdr3_aa: CSAGGAGYEQYF; v_call: TRBV20-1; j_call: TRBJ2-7
cdr3_aa: CASSQDGASNQPQHF; v_call: TRBV4-3; j_call: TRBJ1-5
cdr3_aa: CASQRLTPGLAVLYTEQFF; v_call: TRBV28; j_call: TRBJ2-1
cdr3_aa: CASTFETTDLLTF; v_call: TRBV6-6; j_call: TRBJ2-6
cdr3_aa: CASSFQGIGELFF; v_call: TRBV5-6; j_call: TRBJ2-2
cdr3_aa: CSARDLSGSSYNEQFF; v_call: TRBV20-1; j_call: TRBJ2-1
cdr3_aa: CATSRPGTTGTEAFF; v_call: TRBV15; j_call: TRBJ1-1
cdr3_aa: CASSRDNMDEQFF; v_call: TRBV19; j_call: TRBJ2-1
cdr3_aa: CASSEPPPGGEQFF; v_call: TRBV10-1; j_call: TRBJ2-1
cdr3_aa: CASSLAGQKSNQPQHF; v_call: TRBV12-3/TRBV12-4; j_call: TRBJ1-5
cdr3_aa: CSVAKGFTNNEQFF; v_call: TRBV29-1; j_call: TRBJ2-1
cdr3_aa: CSVEDIPSGEETQYF; v_call: TRBV29-1; j_call: TRBJ2-5